This TCR beta chain derives from a study of a mutant IDH1 vaccine in newly diagnosed glioma. Study-wide context: Earlier care involved radiotherapy, temozolomide, or both, and the majority received both.

The time point: baseline, week 1 (first vaccination visit). Regarding treatment: pre-vaccination baseline after standard-of-care therapy. Donors had new WHO grade 3 or 4 IDH1-mutant, ATRX-lost astrocytomas. Points on this clone: What it binds is not known.

Using immunoSEQ multiplex PCR, the repertoire was profiled, and TCRdb retains in-frame clones only, with some absent. The sample carries roughly 70,000 clones, 80% to 90% recorded once. General study results and limits: Whatever changes occurred in top peripheral T cell clonotypes seemed unrelated to pseudoprogression. Immune responses induced by the vaccine were seen in approximately 93% of patients, spanning multiple MHC alleles.

V was trimmed by 0 bases and J by 5 bases, leaving 14 bases between them. Germline loops: CDR1 SGDLS, CDR2 YYNGEE. This CDR3 is built from 15 residues. The sequences come from PBMCs, collected from a glioma patient treated with radiotherapy, temozolomide or both. This clonotype was sampled from a man aged 25 to 40 with glioma. The chain has TRBV9 and TRBJ2-5; maybe TRBD2 (6 bases). CDR3 nucleotide sequence: TGTGCCAGCAGCGTAGATGGTACTAGCCCCGAGACCCAGTACTTC. It translates to CASSVDGTSPETQYF.